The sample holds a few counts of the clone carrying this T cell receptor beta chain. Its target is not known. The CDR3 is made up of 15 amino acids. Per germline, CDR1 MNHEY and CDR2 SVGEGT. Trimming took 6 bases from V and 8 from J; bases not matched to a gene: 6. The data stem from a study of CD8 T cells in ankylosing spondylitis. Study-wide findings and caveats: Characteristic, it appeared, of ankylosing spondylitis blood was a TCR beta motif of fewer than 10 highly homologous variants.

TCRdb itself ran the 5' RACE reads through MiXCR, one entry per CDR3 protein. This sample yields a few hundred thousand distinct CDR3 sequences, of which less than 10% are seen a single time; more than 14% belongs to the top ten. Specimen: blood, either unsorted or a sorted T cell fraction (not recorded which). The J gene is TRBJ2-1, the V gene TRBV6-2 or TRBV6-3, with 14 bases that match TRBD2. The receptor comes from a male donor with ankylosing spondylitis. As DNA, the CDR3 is TGTGCCAGCAGGGATGGGACTAGCGGGAGAGATGAGCAGTTCTTC. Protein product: CASRDGTSGRDEQFF.